Shown below are 6 T cell receptor beta chains from a single sample sequenced in a study of graft-versus-host responses after intestinal transplantation. Sequencing was performed with immunoSEQ multiplex PCR; in TCRdb, only in-frame clones are kept and a portion is missing. Of fewer than 70,000 clones in the sample, roughly 92% were seen once. The material was bone marrow, obtained approximately 700 days after intestinal transplantation. The source of these receptors is a human patient who received an intestinal transplant, so some T cells may come from the graft donor.

The CDR3 reads CASSLPGTGDTGELFF. The CDR3 DNA follows: TGCGCCAGCAGCTTGCCCGGGACAGGGGACACCGGGGAGCTGTTTTTT. The rearrangement uses TRBV5-1 and TRBJ2-2; 10 nucleotides match TRBD1. The V gene's germline CDR1 is SGHRS and CDR2 YFSETQ. The CDR3 has 16 amino acids. V trimming: 1 base; J trimming: 3 bases; junction bases outside the gene matches: 3. Complete variable domain (other parts from reference TRBV5-1 and TRBJ2-2): KAGVTQTPRYLIKTRGQQVTLSCSPISGHRSVSWYQQTPGQGLQFLFEYFSETQRNKGNFPGRFSGRQFSNSRSEMNVSTLELGDSALYLCASSLPGTGDTGELFFGEGSRLTVL.

The V gene is TRBV7-3, the J gene TRBJ2-1; D gene uncertain. CDR1 is SGHTA, CDR2 FQGTGA, per germline. CDR3 length: 13 amino acids. V lost 4 bases and J 1 base, leaving 5 bases between the germline ends. The CDR3 here is CASSSTSYNEQFF. CDR3 in DNA: TGTGCCAGCAGCTCTACTTCCTACAATGAGCAGTTCTTC.

V is TRBV4-1 and J is TRBJ2-1, with TRBD2 identical over 8 bases. The V segment lost 1 base and the J segment 16 bases; nucleotides outside the gene matches: 18. This CDR3 contains 16 residues. Per the germline V gene, CDR1 is MGHRA and CDR2 is YSYEKL. The CDR3 sequence: CASSQVGLVGRWASFF. As DNA, the CDR3 is TGCGCCAGCAGCCAAGTGGGACTAGTGGGTAGGTGGGCTAGTTTCTTC.

The V gene is TRBV30, the J gene TRBJ2-1, with D possibly matching TRBD2 (5 bases). From germline, CDR1 is GTSNPN and CDR2 SVGIG (reference sequence). The CDR3 has 13 amino acids. The V and J ends lost 4 bases and 4 bases respectively, with 11 bases between them. CDR3 region: CAWKEDSYNEQFF. As DNA, the CDR3 is TGTGCCTGGAAGGAGGATTCATACAATGAGCAGTTCTTC.

This clone was observed a few times. This chain links TRBV4-2 with TRBJ2-7, with D uncertain. V was pared by 1 base and J by 4 bases, with 11 bases between. CDR3 length: 14 amino acids. The germline V gene has CDR1 LGHNA and CDR2 YNFKEQ. The CDR3 coding sequence is TGTGCCAGCAGCCAAGCCCATCTAGAATACGAGCAGTACTTC. This codes for CASSQAHLEYEQYF.

This clone was observed at least ten times. The rearrangement uses TRBV5-1 and TRBJ2-7; D possibly matches TRBD1 or TRBD2 (7 bases each). CDR3 size: 15 residues. Germline values: CDR1 SGHRS, CDR2 YFSETQ. Trimming left V 3 bases short and J 4 bases short, with 17 bases between. The DNA for the CDR3 is TGCGCCAGCAGCTCGGGAGGACAGGAGGATTACGAGCAGTACTTC. Residues: CASSSGGQEDYEQYF.